These 27 T cell receptor beta chains came from one sample sequenced in a study of post-analysis software for immune sequencing data. No cognate antigen is known for these TCRs. Study results and caveats: Roughly five TRBV segments, including TRBV5-6, TRBV5-1 and TRBV20-1, were more frequent in patients than controls.

The library was made from cDNA and included unique molecular identifiers. MiXCR was run by TCRdb on the PCR reads, yielding one entry per CDR3 protein. The data hold 350,000 to 450,000 distinct CDR3 sequences, with less than 40% observed a single time. Input material: blood. These receptors were taken from a girl aged 2-15 years with multiple sclerosis.

Only a few counts were recorded for this clonotype. The chain joins TRBV28 to TRBJ2-5; no firm D call. Between the trimmed V and J ends, which lost 3 bases and 2 bases, there was a span of 7 bases. The CDR3 spans 13 residues. The germline V gene has CDR1 MDHEN and CDR2 SYDVKM. Written as DNA, the CDR3 is TGTGCCAGCAGTTTGTTGCCGCAAGAGACCCAGTACTTC. Amino acid sequence: CASSLLPQETQYF.

The J gene is TRBJ2-5, the V gene TRBV2, with TRBD1 as a possible D gene (5 bases). Germline lookup yields CDR1 SNHLY and CDR2 FYNNEI. V gave up 6 bases and J gave up 10 bases, with 18 bases separating them. CDR3 length: 13 residues. The CDR3 bases are TGTGCCAGCAGCACCCGAGCTAGGGGTGGCCAGTACTTC. It translates to CASSTRARGGQYF. The full variable domain, rest sourced from reference TRBV2 and TRBJ2-5, is EPEVTQTPSHQVTQMGQEVILRCVPISNHLYFYWYRQILGQKVEFLVSFYNNEISEKSEIFDDQFSVERPDGSNFTLKIRSTKLEDSAMYFCASSTRARGGQYFGPGTRLLVL.

The rearrangement joins TRBV20-1 to TRBJ2-1; 11 nucleotides line up with TRBD2. V lost 0 bases to trimming and J lost 4 bases; unmatched junction nucleotides: 8. The CDR3 loop spans 17 amino acids. Germline assignment: CDR1 DFQATT and CDR2 SNEGSKA (reference sequence). The CDR3 coding sequence is TGCAGTGCTAGAGATCTTCTAGCGGGGGGCTTGTACAATGAGCAGTTCTTC. Translating gives CSARDLLAGGLYNEQFF.

This clonotype has only a few counts. The V call is TRBV5-1, the J call TRBJ2-7; tentatively, D is TRBD2 (5 bases). Germline V lookup: CDR1 SGHRS, CDR2 YFSETQ. The CDR3 runs 15 residues. V lost 0 bases, J lost 2 bases, and 12 bases lay in between. For the CDR3, the DNA is TGCGCCAGCAGCTTGGATCTTCGGGGTCCCTACGAGCAGTACTTC. Protein sequence: CASSLDLRGPYEQYF.

The CDR3: CAIRSIAGSSTDTQYF. The CDR3 coding sequence is TGTGCCATCAGGTCAATAGCGGGGTCAAGCACAGATACGCAGTATTTT. This chain joins TRBV10-3 and TRBJ2-3; 8 nucleotides align to TRBD2. Germline V gene sequence: CDR1 ENHRY, CDR2 SYGVKD. The CDR3 consists of 16 residues. Trimming at V came to 6 bases and at J to 0 bases, leaving 8 bases not matched to a gene.

The chain employs TRBV29-1 and TRBJ2-1; perhaps D is TRBD1 or TRBD2 (5 bases each). From germline, CDR1 is SQVTM and CDR2 ANQGSEA. V lost 7 bases and J 7 bases, leaving 23 bases between the germline ends. There are 15 residues in the CDR3. This CDR3 is CSADTRDGPSNEQFF. The DNA of the CDR3 is TGCAGCGCTGATACTCGGGACGGCCCGAGTAATGAGCAGTTCTTC.

The DNA for the CDR3 is TGTGCCAGCAGCTTAGTCCGCGGGAGCAATCAGCCCCAGCATTTT. Residues: CASSLVRGSNQPQHF. The rearrangement joins TRBV7-2 to TRBJ1-5; no reliable D call. CDR1 SGHTA and CDR2 FQGNSA come from the germline V gene. The CDR3 totals 15 residues. The V gene lost 1 base and the J gene lost 1 base, with 8 bases spanning the gap.

J is TRBJ2-2 and V is TRBV5-4, with unresolved D. Germline CDR1 is SGHNT and CDR2 is YYREEE (reference sequence). The V gene lost 6 bases and the J gene lost 0 bases, with 6 bases spanning the gap. The CDR3 covers 13 residues. The CDR3 loop reads CASKKPNTGELFF. For the CDR3, the DNA is TGTGCCAGCAAAAAACCGAACACCGGGGAGCTGTTTTTT.

V usage is TRBV28 and J usage is TRBJ2-1, with a tentative D call TRBD1 (5 bases). From germline, CDR1 is MDHEN and CDR2 SYDVKM. CDR3 length: 15 residues. The V end was cut by 4 bases, the J end by 9 bases, with 19 bases between. The CDR3 sequence: CASSSKGLGVPEQFF. Written as DNA, the CDR3 is TGTGCCAGCAGTTCAAAGGGGTTGGGTGTGCCTGAGCAGTTCTTC.

This clonotype was detected only a few times. The rearrangement links TRBV27 to TRBJ2-1, with D hard to call. V was shortened by 6 bases and J by 6 bases, with 12 bases between the two germline ends. Germline CDR1 is MNHEY and CDR2 is SMNVEV (reference sequence). There are 13 residues in the CDR3. CDR3 in DNA: TGTGCCAGCAGCCCTGGCAGCCGCAATGAGCAGTTCTTC. Translated, it gives CASSPGSRNEQFF.

This clonotype was seen only a few times. The gene calls are TRBV4-2 and TRBJ2-1, with D perhaps matching TRBD1 or TRBD2 (5 bases each). The CDR3 has 14 amino acids. V lost 4 bases and J lost 5, with 12 bases in between. The germline V gene encodes CDR1 LGHNA and CDR2 YNFKEQ. CDR3 residues: CASSPGTINNEQFF. For the CDR3, the DNA is TGTGCCAGCAGCCCTGGGACGATTAACAATGAGCAGTTCTTC.

The rearrangement uses TRBV12-3 or TRBV12-4 and TRBJ1-1; no clear D. This CDR3 is 13 amino acids long. The ends were cut back, 7 bases at V and 6 bases at J, with 15 bases in the middle. The CDR3 DNA reads as TGTGCCAGCAATCTACAGATTTCCCCTGAAGCTTTCTTT. Translation gives CASNLQISPEAFF.

The sample holds many counts of this clonotype. The chain is built from TRBV12-3 or TRBV12-4 and TRBJ2-5; 8 nucleotides align to TRBD2. The CDR3 loop spans 18 amino acids. With 8 bases clipped from V and 1 base from J, the junction kept 18 bases outside the gene matches. In DNA form, the CDR3 reads TGTGCCAGCCGACATCGACGAGCGGGGGAAAACCTCCAAGAGACCCAGTACTTC. This sequence encodes CASRHRRAGENLQETQYF.

This clonotype was detected a few times. The chain is built from TRBV27 and TRBJ1-2, with D unresolved. Between the trimmed V and J ends, which lost 3 bases and 0 bases, there was a span of 14 bases. This CDR3 is 16 amino acids long. Germline lookup yields CDR1 MNHEY and CDR2 SMNVEV (reference sequence). CDR3 bases: TGTGCCAGCAGTTTTACCCTGTACGGTGCTAACTATGGCTACACCTTC. Its protein is CASSFTLYGANYGYTF.

The chain joins TRBV7-2 to TRBJ2-5; TRBD2 agrees at 8 bases. The CDR3 contains 15 residues. The V and J ends lost 6 bases and 5 bases, in that order; junction bases with no gene match: 11. The V gene's germline CDR1 is SGHTA and CDR2 FQGNSA. Here the CDR3 DNA reads TGTGCCAGCAGTATGATCCGGGGACTAGTGGAGACCCAGTACTTC. Translation: CASSMIRGLVETQYF.

CDR3 bases: TGTGCCAGCAGTCGGGGACAGCGAGAGACCCAGTACTTC. It translates to CASSRGQRETQYF. This chain joins TRBV12-3 or TRBV12-4 and TRBJ2-5, with 7 positions matching TRBD1. The CDR3 is 13 amino acids. Germline trimming cut 5 bases from V and 4 bases from J; bases unmatched to any gene: 4.

A few counts support this clonotype. The chain combines TRBV4-1 with TRBJ2-6; 10 nucleotides match TRBD1. V gave up 2 bases and J gave up 4 bases; unmatched junction bases: 8. The germline V gene encodes CDR1 MGHRA and CDR2 YSYEKL. The CDR3 is 18 residues long. CDR3 bases: TGCGCCAGCAGCCAATTCGGGACAGGGGTTTTAGGGGCCAACGTCCTGACTTTC. This encodes CASSQFGTGVLGANVLTF.

The chain combines TRBV20-1 with TRBJ1-1; 7 bases match TRBD1. The V segment lost 3 bases and the J segment 2 bases; nucleotides outside the gene matches: 3. Germline V gives CDR1 DFQATT, CDR2 SNEGSKA (reference sequence). The CDR3 runs 13 residues. CDR3 region: CSARTGSNTEAFF. In DNA, the CDR3 is TGCAGTGCTAGGACAGGGAGTAACACTGAAGCTTTCTTT.

V is TRBV6-5 and J is TRBJ2-1; no reliable D call. V lost 2 bases and J 8 bases, leaving 4 bases between the germline ends. CDR3 size: 11 residues. Per germline, CDR1 MNHEY and CDR2 SVGAGI. The CDR3 DNA is TGTGCCAGCAGTTACGGGTATGAGCAGTTCTTC. Encoded protein: CASSYGYEQFF.

This clonotype turned up a few times. The CDR3 region is CASSLALGGPYNEQFF. In DNA, the CDR3 is TGTGCCAGCAGCTTAGCGTTGGGGGGCCCCTACAATGAGCAGTTCTTC. J is TRBJ2-1 and V is TRBV11-1; D might be TRBD1 or TRBD2, each matching 6 bases. Trimming left V 0 bases short and J 2 bases short, with 11 bases between. The germline V gene has CDR1 SGHAT and CDR2 FQDESV (reference sequence). CDR3 size: 16 residues.

The chain couples TRBV29-1 to TRBJ2-1; 11 bases line up with TRBD2. The V and J ends lost 6 bases and 7 bases, in that order; junction bases with no gene match: 8. Germline values: CDR1 SQVTM, CDR2 ANQGSEA. This CDR3 is built from 14 residues. The CDR3 is CSVVLAGELNEQFF. The DNA of the CDR3 is TGCAGCGTGGTACTAGCGGGGGAATTAAATGAGCAGTTCTTC.

This clonotype has just a few counts. The CDR3 protein is CASSPPIDTQYF. CDR3 bases: TGTGCCAGCAGCCCGCCTATAGATACGCAGTATTTT. The chain carries TRBV5-8 and TRBJ2-3; D is uncertain. Germline CDR1 is SGHTS and CDR2 is YDEGEE. Trimming stripped 4 bases from V and 5 bases from J, with 8 bases between. The CDR3 contains 12 residues.

The V gene is TRBV28, the J gene TRBJ2-1; 11 bases agree with TRBD2. The germline V gene encodes CDR1 MDHEN and CDR2 SYDVKM. The trim removed 4 bases at V and 5 bases at J, leaving 7 bases unmatched. The CDR3 length is 16 residues. CDR3 in DNA: TGTGCCAGCAGTTCACGACTAGCGGGGTCTCACAATGAGCAGTTCTTC. Its translation: CASSSRLAGSHNEQFF.

This chain joins TRBV3-1 and TRBJ2-7; D uncertain. Germline V gene lookup returns CDR1 LGHDT and CDR2 YNNKEL (reference sequence). The CDR3 spans 14 residues. V lost 0 bases, J lost 4 bases, and 10 bases lay in between. The CDR3 nucleotides read TGTGCCAGCAGCCAAGAGTGGTCAGCTTACGAGCAGTACTTC. Translation: CASSQEWSAYEQYF.

The chain joins TRBV25-1 to TRBJ2-7; D gene ambiguous. This CDR3 is 14 amino acids long. Germline-derived CDR1 and CDR2 are MGHDK and SYGVNS. Between the trimmed V and J ends, which lost 7 bases and 3 bases, there was a span of 16 bases. CDR3: CASNAEDTYYEQYF. Written as DNA, the CDR3 is TGTGCCAGCAACGCAGAAGACACATACTACGAGCAGTACTTC.

This clonotype was seen a few times. The chain is built from TRBV20-1 and TRBJ2-7, with D possibly matching TRBD2 (5 bases). CDR1 DFQATT and CDR2 SNEGSKA come from the germline V gene (reference sequence). CDR3 length: 16 amino acids. Deletions cut 1 base from V and 0 bases from J, with 16 bases between. The CDR3 protein is CSARGAIGVSSYEQYF. CDR3 in DNA: TGCAGTGCTAGAGGGGCCATCGGGGTCAGCTCCTACGAGCAGTACTTC.

V is TRBV12-3 or TRBV12-4 and J is TRBJ2-3, with TRBD2 matching over 9 bases. Unmatched junction bases numbered 16, after V lost 6 bases and J lost 6 bases. The CDR3 has 17 amino acids. The DNA of the CDR3 is TGTGCCAGCAGGTTGCGACTAGCGGAGGGCTCGCAGGATACGCAGTATTTT. This codes for CASRLRLAEGSQDTQYF.